This is a list of T cell receptor beta chains from one sample in a study of technical replicates of blood from several donors. TCRdb keeps only in-frame clones here, not all; method: immunoSEQ multiplex PCR. The sample has around 100,000 clones; 90% to 97% are singletons. The sequenced sample consisted of T cells isolated from PBMCs. These receptors were collected from a human donor in good health. Both conserved end residues are part of each CDR3. D genes are given only for firm matches.

d_gene: TRBD1; j_gene: TRBJ2-1; v_gene: TRBV6-5; CDR3aa: CASSYPKQGDEQFF
d_gene: TRBD1; j_gene: TRBJ1-2; v_gene: TRBV11-3; CDR3aa: CASSARYRGGDYGYTF
d_gene: TRBD2; j_gene: TRBJ2-7; v_gene: TRBV11-2; CDR3aa: CASSQGTSGSYEQYF
d_gene: -; j_gene: TRBJ2-1; v_gene: TRBV28; CDR3aa: CASSLTPLSYNEQFF
d_gene: -; j_gene: TRBJ2-2; v_gene: TRBV2; CDR3aa: CASYTGELFF
d_gene: TRBD2; j_gene: TRBJ2-7; v_gene: TRBV6-1; CDR3aa: CASSEASGGPAYEQYF
d_gene: -; j_gene: TRBJ1-1; v_gene: TRBV11-2; CDR3aa: CASSLRHQNTEAFF
d_gene: TRBD1; j_gene: -; v_gene: TRBV6-5; CDR3aa: CASRIPGTGRHEQYF
d_gene: -; j_gene: TRBJ2-7; v_gene: TRBV2; CDR3aa: CASSYIGEQYF
d_gene: -; j_gene: TRBJ2-5; v_gene: TRBV27; CDR3aa: CASSLVGEETQYF
d_gene: TRBD1; j_gene: TRBJ2-7; v_gene: TRBV28; CDR3aa: CASNNRGTTYEQYF
d_gene: -; j_gene: TRBJ2-6; v_gene: TRBV27; CDR3aa: CASSLVSGANVLTF
d_gene: -; j_gene: TRBJ1-1; v_gene: TRBV27; CDR3aa: CASSLSIRTANTEAFF
d_gene: TRBD2; j_gene: TRBJ2-7; v_gene: TRBV5-4; CDR3aa: CASSLGLAGAVEQYF
d_gene: -; j_gene: TRBJ1-1; v_gene: TRBV9; CDR3aa: CASSVDQESLNTEAFF
d_gene: -; j_gene: TRBJ2-7; v_gene: TRBV19; CDR3aa: CASSPRDTTYEQYF
d_gene: -; j_gene: TRBJ1-4; v_gene: TRBV28; CDR3aa: CASRPTGFATNEKLFF
d_gene: TRBD2; j_gene: TRBJ2-3; v_gene: TRBV7-6; CDR3aa: CASSLSLTGGGDTQYF
d_gene: -; j_gene: TRBJ1-1; v_gene: TRBV30; CDR3aa: CAWSGAYGTEAFF
d_gene: -; j_gene: TRBJ2-3; v_gene: TRBV5-8; CDR3aa: CASSLSHLSTDTQYF
d_gene: -; j_gene: TRBJ2-1; v_gene: TRBV4-3; CDR3aa: CASSHLGSSYNEQFF
d_gene: -; j_gene: TRBJ2-5; v_gene: TRBV5-6; CDR3aa: CASSPLLSEAQETQYF
d_gene: TRBD2; j_gene: TRBJ2-7; v_gene: TRBV11-3; CDR3aa: CASSLDLSSGPYEQYF
d_gene: -; j_gene: TRBJ1-3; v_gene: TRBV9; CDR3aa: CASSVVGEPISGNTIYF
d_gene: -; j_gene: TRBJ1-2; v_gene: TRBV19; CDR3aa: CASREGTGPYGYTF
d_gene: -; j_gene: TRBJ1-5; v_gene: TRBV5-8; CDR3aa: CASSLAQGSDQPQHF
d_gene: TRBD1; j_gene: TRBJ1-4; v_gene: TRBV27; CDR3aa: CASSQYWDRGNEKLFF
d_gene: TRBD1; j_gene: TRBJ1-1; v_gene: TRBV7-2; CDR3aa: CASSPGGGKGNTEAFF
d_gene: -; j_gene: TRBJ2-7; v_gene: TRBV28; CDR3aa: CASSFREPAEQYF
d_gene: TRBD1; j_gene: TRBJ1-4; v_gene: TRBV4-1; CDR3aa: CASSPLAWTGDLANEKLFF
d_gene: -; j_gene: TRBJ1-1; v_gene: TRBV15; CDR3aa: CATSRGRGGGKRAFF
d_gene: -; j_gene: TRBJ1-5; v_gene: TRBV7-5; CDR3aa: CVRSLGGRPNQPQHF
d_gene: TRBD1; j_gene: TRBJ1-4; v_gene: TRBV18; CDR3aa: CASSPITGGNEKLFF
d_gene: -; j_gene: TRBJ2-7; v_gene: TRBV4-1; CDR3aa: CASSHYTPSDGTYEQYF
d_gene: -; j_gene: TRBJ1-4; v_gene: TRBV25-1; CDR3aa: CASSEWGGGKLFF
d_gene: TRBD2; j_gene: TRBJ2-3; v_gene: TRBV15; CDR3aa: CATSRDWLAADTQYF
d_gene: TRBD2; j_gene: TRBJ2-1; v_gene: TRBV5-4; CDR3aa: CASSPGTERERGRNEQFF
d_gene: -; j_gene: TRBJ2-2; v_gene: TRBV16; CDR3aa: CASSPQGWSGELFF
d_gene: TRBD2; j_gene: TRBJ2-1; v_gene: TRBV6-4; CDR3aa: CASSEGEGSYNEQFF
d_gene: TRBD2; j_gene: TRBJ2-7; v_gene: TRBV6-1; CDR3aa: CASSVLAGESYEQYF
d_gene: -; j_gene: TRBJ1-2; v_gene: TRBV21-1; CDR3aa: CASSTLRGVYGYTF
d_gene: TRBD1; j_gene: TRBJ2-7; v_gene: TRBV2; CDR3aa: CASSVIDGTVGEQYF
d_gene: TRBD1; j_gene: TRBJ2-2; v_gene: TRBV7-7; CDR3aa: CASSLAQDREDTGELFF
d_gene: TRBD1; j_gene: TRBJ1-5; v_gene: TRBV18; CDR3aa: CASSAGTGGLSNQPQHF